These 25 T cell receptor beta chains share one sample of origin, sequenced in a study of T cells expressing NK-cell markers. One entry per CDR3 protein, without DNA, is what TCRdb gives after re-calling the 5' RACE reads. The clone table shows hundreds of thousands of distinct CDR3 sequences, with the ten largest holding 7.3%. The sequenced material came from blood T cells: a sorted CD56 or NKG2C T cell subset, CD4+ or CD8+ T cells, or bulk PBMC T cells (not recorded which). These receptors all stem from a woman aged 18 to 75 in good health.

J is TRBJ2-2 and V is TRBV20-1; TCRdb proposes TRBD1, but this gene call is untestable without DNA. Looked up from germline, CDR1 is DFQATT and CDR2 is SNEGSKA (reference sequence). The CDR3 has 13 amino acids. CDR3 amino acids: CSARDRVVGELFF.

This chain connects TRBV19 to TRBJ2-1; absent DNA, TCRdb's TRBD2 call cannot be checked. CDR1 is LNHDA and CDR2 is SQIVND in the germline V gene (reference sequence). The CDR3 is 16 residues long. The CDR3 spells CASSIEIAGVFNEQFF.

The chain carries TRBV20-1 and TRBJ2-1. Germline CDR1 reads DFQATT; CDR2 reads SNEGSKA (reference sequence). This CDR3 spans 12 amino acids. CDR3 amino acids: CSARSRYNEQFF.

This chain connects TRBV9 to TRBJ2-4. In germline, CDR1 is SGDLS, CDR2 YYNGEE. This CDR3 is built from 16 residues. The CDR3 reads CASSPATGWAKNIQYF.

This rearrangement joins TRBV15 to TRBJ2-5. CDR3 length: 13 residues. CDR1 and CDR2 (germline): LNHNV, YYDKDF (reference sequence). The CDR3 is CATSRADRETQYF.

This chain links TRBV7-8 with TRBJ2-5; the D call from TCRdb, TRBD1, cannot be confirmed without DNA. CDR1 and CDR2 from the germline V gene are SGHVS and FQNEAQ. The CDR3 consists of 15 residues. This CDR3 reads CASSLGDRVAETQYF.

The V and J genes are TRBV12-3 or TRBV12-4 and TRBJ2-1; the TCRdb D gene call, TRBD2, has no DNA to confirm it. The CDR3 runs to 15 residues. This CDR3 is CASTWSASGFNEQFF.

J is TRBJ2-2 and V is TRBV6-5. CDR3 length equals 15 residues. Germline V gene sequence: CDR1 MNHEY, CDR2 SVGAGI. The CDR3 loop is CASSYGNVVSGELFF.

The chain couples TRBV20-1 to TRBJ2-3; lacking DNA, the TRBD2 call made by TCRdb goes unchecked. Germline V CDR1 and CDR2: DFQATT, SNEGSKA (reference sequence). The CDR3 contains 17 residues. CDR3 sequence: CSAAGTSGRGSTDTQYF.

The chain is built from TRBV6-1 and TRBJ2-3; TCRdb names TRBD1, which stays unverified in the absence of DNA. The CDR3 spans 15 residues. Germline V lookup: CDR1 MNHNS, CDR2 SASEGT. The CDR3 sequence is CASTSPGLATDTQYF.

The gene calls are TRBV27 and TRBJ2-7; TCRdb's D call, TRBD1, is unchecked because there is no DNA. CDR1 and CDR2 (germline): MNHEY, SMNVEV (reference sequence). The CDR3 is 15 residues long. Here the CDR3 reads CASSAHYSGIYEQYF.

The chain recombines TRBV20-1 with TRBJ1-1. CDR3 length: 13 residues. Germline values: CDR1 DFQATT, CDR2 SNEGSKA (reference sequence). This chain's CDR3 is CSASLPANTEAFF.

The rearrangement links TRBV29-1 to TRBJ2-5; TCRdb calls TRBD2, which cannot be checked without DNA. The CDR3 runs to 12 residues. The V gene's germline CDR1 is SQVTM and CDR2 ANQGSEA. CDR3 loop: CSVVPLGGAQYF.

The V call is TRBV7-2, the J call TRBJ2-3; there is no DNA to check the TCRdb D call of TRBD1. Germline V lookup: CDR1 SGHTA, CDR2 FQGNSA. The CDR3 runs to 17 residues. The CDR3 reads CASSSSGGAWVTDTQYF. Complete variable domain (other parts from reference TRBV7-2 and TRBJ2-3): GAGVSQSPSNKVTEKGKDVELRCDPISGHTALYWYRQSLGQGLEFLIYFQGNSAPDKSGLPSDRFSAERTGGSVSTLTIQRTQQEDSAVYLCASSSSGGAWVTDTQYFGPGTRLTVL.

V and J are TRBV29-1 and TRBJ2-1; TCRdb's D gene call, TRBD1, goes unchecked for lack of DNA. This CDR3 is 14 amino acids long. Per germline, CDR1 SQVTM and CDR2 ANQGSEA. The CDR3 loop is CSVGQMSSYNEQFF.

The genes are TRBV7-9 and TRBJ2-7; there is no DNA to check the TCRdb D call of TRBD1. The CDR3 length is 12 residues. Germline V gives CDR1 SEHNR, CDR2 FQNEAQ (reference sequence). This CDR3 reads CASSPIQVEQYF.

The rearrangement joins TRBV9 to TRBJ1-1; TCRdb selects TRBD1, and the lack of DNA leaves this call unchecked. The CDR3 spans 12 residues. Germline V gives CDR1 SGDLS, CDR2 YYNGEE. The CDR3 loop is CASSIRDRAAFF.

The V call is TRBV5-4, the J call TRBJ2-7; TCRdb's D call, TRBD1, is unchecked because there is no DNA. The V gene's germline CDR1 is SGHNT and CDR2 YYREEE (reference sequence). The CDR3 is 16 residues long. The CDR3 protein is CASSPEGQGGSYEQYF.

This chain joins TRBV4-3 and TRBJ1-2; absent DNA, TCRdb's TRBD1 call cannot be checked. Germline values: CDR1 LGHNA, CDR2 YSLEER. CDR3 length: 14 amino acids. The CDR3 loop reads CASSHREPLGGYTF.

The rearrangement links TRBV7-8 to TRBJ2-7; TCRdb's D call, TRBD1, is unchecked because there is no DNA. Germline V gene data show CDR1 as SGHVS and CDR2 as FQNEAQ. This CDR3 has 16 residues. The CDR3 sequence: CASSSPTGTNSYEQYF.

The V and J genes are TRBV29-1 and TRBJ2-7; TCRdb's D call, TRBD1, is unchecked because there is no DNA. This CDR3 contains 13 residues. Germline CDR1 reads SQVTM; CDR2 reads ANQGSEA. The CDR3 is CSVGQGGEYEQYF.

The chain employs TRBV7-8 and TRBJ2-3; TCRdb gives TRBD2 as the D gene, but with no DNA this cannot be confirmed. This CDR3 is 17 amino acids long. The germline V gene has CDR1 SGHVS and CDR2 FQNEAQ. CDR3 sequence: CASSLDMSGRRSDTQYF.

The chain carries TRBV7-2 and TRBJ1-1. The germline gives CDR1 SGHTA, CDR2 FQGNSA. The CDR3 has 13 amino acids. CDR3 region: CASSSGSWTEAFF.

The chain links TRBV10-3 to TRBJ2-7. Per germline, CDR1 ENHRY and CDR2 SYGVKD. The CDR3 runs 12 residues. CDR3 region: CATTGSPYEQYF.

CDR3 sequence: CASSRWDFPSTDTQYF. This rearrangement joins TRBV9 to TRBJ2-3; TCRdb calls TRBD2, which cannot be checked without DNA. CDR1 is SGDLS, CDR2 YYNGEE, per germline. This CDR3 has 16 amino acids.